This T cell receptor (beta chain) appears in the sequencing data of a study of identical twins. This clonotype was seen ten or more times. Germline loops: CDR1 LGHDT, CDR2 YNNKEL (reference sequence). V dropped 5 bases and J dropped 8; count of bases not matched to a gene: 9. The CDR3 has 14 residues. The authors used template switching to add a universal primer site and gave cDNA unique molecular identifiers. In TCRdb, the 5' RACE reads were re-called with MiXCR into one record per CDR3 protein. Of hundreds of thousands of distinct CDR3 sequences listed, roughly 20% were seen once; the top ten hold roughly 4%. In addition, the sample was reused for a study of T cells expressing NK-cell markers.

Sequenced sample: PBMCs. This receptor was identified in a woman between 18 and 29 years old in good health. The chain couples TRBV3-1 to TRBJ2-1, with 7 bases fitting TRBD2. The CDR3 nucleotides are TGTGCCAGCAGCGACCAGAGCGGGAACTATGAGCAGTTCTTC. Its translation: CASSDQSGNYEQFF.